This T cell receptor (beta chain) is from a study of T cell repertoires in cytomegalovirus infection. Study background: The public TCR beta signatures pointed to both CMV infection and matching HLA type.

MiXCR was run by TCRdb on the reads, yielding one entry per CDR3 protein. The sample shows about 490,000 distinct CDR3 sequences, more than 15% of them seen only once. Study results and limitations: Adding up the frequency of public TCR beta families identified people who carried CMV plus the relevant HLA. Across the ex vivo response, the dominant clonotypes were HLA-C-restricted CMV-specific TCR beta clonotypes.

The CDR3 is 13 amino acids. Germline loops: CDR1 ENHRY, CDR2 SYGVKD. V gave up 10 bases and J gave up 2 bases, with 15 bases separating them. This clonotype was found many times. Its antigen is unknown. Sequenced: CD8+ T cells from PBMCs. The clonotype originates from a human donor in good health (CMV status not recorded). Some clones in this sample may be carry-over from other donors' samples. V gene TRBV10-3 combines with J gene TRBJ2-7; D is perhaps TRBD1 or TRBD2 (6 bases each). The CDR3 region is CATGGLNTYEQYF. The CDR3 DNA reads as TGTGCCACCGGGGGCTTAAACACCTACGAGCAGTACTTC.